One and the same sample provided the 24 T cell receptor beta chains below, sequenced in a study of glioma-infiltrating T cells after dendritic cell vaccination. Regarding time point: after dendritic cell vaccination, including at tumor progression/relapse. Only in-frame clones appear in the TCRdb table, and some are missing; sequencing was by immunoSEQ multiplex PCR. Here the sample spans around 83,000 clones, 75% to 90% being singletons. This specimen was blood, taken after dendritic cell vaccination. The source is a human donor with glioblastoma.

This chain uses TRBV7-3 with TRBJ2-1; a possible D gene is TRBD2 (5 bases). Trimming took 4 bases from V and 5 from J, leaving 15 bases between them. The length of the CDR3 is 15 residues. Germline V CDR1 and CDR2: SGHTA, FQGTGA. CDR3 sequence (DNA): TGTGCCAGCAGCTCATCCGGGAAAAAGAACAATGAGCAGTTCTTC. Translated: CASSSSGKKNNEQFF.

The J gene is TRBJ1-2, the V gene TRBV7-2; a weak D match, TRBD1 (5 bases). In germline, CDR1 is SGHTA, CDR2 FQGNSA. Trimming took 2 bases from V and 5 from J, leaving 12 bases between them. This CDR3 region has 14 residues. CDR3 nucleotides: TGTGCCAGCAGCTTAACGACAGACCGATATGGCTACACCTTC. This codes for CASSLTTDRYGYTF. The full variable domain, completed using reference TRBV7-2 and TRBJ1-2, is GAGVSQSPSNKVTEKGKDVELRCDPISGHTALYWYRQSLGQGLEFLIYFQGNSAPDKSGLPSDRFSAERTGGSVSTLTIQRTQQEDSAVYLCASSLTTDRYGYTFGSGTRLTVV.

The chain couples TRBV25-1 to TRBJ1-1; perhaps TRBD1 as D (6 bases). Trimming cost V 3 bases and J 5 bases, with 19 bases left between them. The CDR3 extends over 16 amino acids. Germline values: CDR1 MGHDK, CDR2 SYGVNS. The DNA for the CDR3 is TGTGCCAGCAGTGATTCTCTCGGGGGGCTAGGGACTGAAGCTTTCTTT. Residues: CASSDSLGGLGTEAFF.

The rearrangement joins TRBV9 to TRBJ1-5, with a possible D match to TRBD1 (6 bases). CDR1 and CDR2 (germline): SGDLS, YYNGEE. V was shortened by 6 bases and J by 9 bases, with 22 bases between the two germline ends. CDR3 length: 15 amino acids. CDR3 nucleotide sequence: TGTGCCAGCACCAAAATCGGGACACCCCAACGGCCCCAGCATTTT. Translation gives CASTKIGTPQRPQHF.

This clone came up once. The genes are TRBV7-6 and TRBJ1-3; 7 nucleotides line up with TRBD1. J was trimmed by 4 bases and V by 5 bases; bases with no gene match: 8. In germline, CDR1 is SGHVS, CDR2 FNYEAQ. The CDR3 length is 15 residues. This CDR3 reads CASSPGTDSGNTIYF. The CDR3 DNA reads as TGTGCCAGCAGCCCCGGGACAGATTCCGGAAACACCATATATTTT.

V usage is TRBV15 and J usage is TRBJ2-1; D not certain. V was cut by 7 bases and J by 5 bases, with 18 bases left in between. The CDR3 runs 15 residues. Looked up from germline, CDR1 is LNHNV and CDR2 is YYDKDF (reference sequence). This chain's CDR3 is CATNPTKTANNEQFF. The CDR3 DNA follows: TGTGCCACCAACCCGACCAAAACAGCAAACAATGAGCAGTTCTTC.

This clone was counted only a few times. This rearrangement joins TRBV27 to TRBJ1-5; no definite D call. Trimming took off 2 bases at V and 2 bases at J, with 10 bases between the two ends. Germline assignment: CDR1 MNHEY and CDR2 SMNVEV (reference sequence). This CDR3 contains 15 residues. CDR3 loop: CASSLKAAGNQPQHF. The CDR3 nucleotides are TGTGCCAGCAGTTTAAAGGCAGCGGGCAATCAGCCCCAGCATTTT.

The DNA for the CDR3 is TGTGCCAGCAGCCCGACTAGCGGCACAGATACGCAGTATTTT. This sequence encodes CASSPTSGTDTQYF. The chain employs TRBV7-2 and TRBJ2-3, with 8 bases identical to TRBD2. Germline loops: CDR1 SGHTA, CDR2 FQGNSA. After removal of 5 bases from V and 1 base from J, the junction contained 2 bases not matched to a gene. The CDR3 extends over 14 amino acids.

The V gene is TRBV6-1, the J gene TRBJ1-4; no clear D gene. V was trimmed by 3 bases and J by 0 bases, leaving 5 bases between them. This CDR3 contains 14 residues. The germline V gene has CDR1 MNHNS and CDR2 SASEGT. CDR3 nucleotide sequence: TGTGCCAGCAGTGATCTAACAACTAATGAAAAACTGTTTTTT. Protein: CASSDLTTNEKLFF.

The chain employs TRBV19 and TRBJ2-1; 9 positions match TRBD2. After removal of 1 base from V and 0 bases from J, the junction contained 1 base not matched to a gene. Germline assignment: CDR1 LNHDA and CDR2 SQIVND (reference sequence). The CDR3 length is 16 residues. The CDR3 region has the DNA TGTGCCAGTAGTATAGGAGCGGGAGGCTCCTACAATGAGCAGTTCTTC. Translation: CASSIGAGGSYNEQFF. Full variable domain (outside the CDR3, taken from reference TRBV19 and TRBJ2-1): DGGITQSPKYLFRKEGQNVTLSCEQNLNHDAMYWYRQDPGQGLRLIYYSQIVNDFQKGDIAEGYSVSREKKESFPLTVTSAQKNPTAFYLCASSIGAGGSYNEQFFGPGTRLTVL.

The rearrangement joins TRBV7-2 to TRBJ1-6; 7 bases map to TRBD1. With 5 bases clipped from V and 5 bases from J, the junction kept 3 bases outside the gene matches. Germline V CDR1 and CDR2: SGHTA, FQGNSA. There are 14 residues in the CDR3. CDR3 nucleotide sequence: TGTGCCAGCAGCCCGGGACAGCATAATTCACCCCTCCACTTT. Translating it yields CASSPGQHNSPLHF.

This clone turned up a few times. The CDR3 sequence: CASSLNAGGELFF. The CDR3 bases are TGTGCCAGCAGTCTTAACGCGGGGGGGGAGCTGTTTTTT. The J gene is TRBJ2-2, the V gene TRBV28; possible D gene TRBD2, 6 bases. CDR3 length: 13 amino acids. Germline CDR1 is MDHEN and CDR2 is SYDVKM. Trimming removed 5 bases at V and 8 bases at J, with 12 bases between.

The J gene is TRBJ1-2, the V gene TRBV2; D might be TRBD1 (5 bases). The CDR3 loop spans 13 amino acids. With 2 bases removed from V and 9 bases from J, the gap between germline ends came to 13 bases. In germline, CDR1 is SNHLY, CDR2 FYNNEI. As DNA, the CDR3 is TGTGCCAGCAGTGAAAACGGAAGGGGAAGCTACACCTTC. This codes for CASSENGRGSYTF.

V gene TRBV5-4 combines with J gene TRBJ1-3, with 8 bases that match TRBD1. The ends lost 5 bases at V and 5 bases at J; junction bases unmatched: 9. This CDR3 comprises 15 residues. Germline V gene sequence: CDR1 SGHNT, CDR2 YYREEE (reference sequence). CDR3 nucleotides: TGTGCCAGCAGTCACGACAGGGGAGCTAGAAACACCATATATTTT. This encodes CASSHDRGARNTIYF. The complete variable domain, with remaining parts taken from reference TRBV5-4 and TRBJ1-3, reads ETGVTQSPTHLIKTRGQQVTLRCSSQSGHNTVSWYQQALGQGPQFIFQYYREEENGRGNFPPRFSGLQFPNYSSELNVNALELDDSALYLCASSHDRGARNTIYFGEGSWLTVV.

CDR3 coding DNA: TGCGCCAGCAGCCAAGGGGCAGGGGGCGCAGATACGCAGTATTTT. This encodes CASSQGAGGADTQYF. This chain connects TRBV4-1 to TRBJ2-3; TRBD1 matches at 8 bases. This CDR3 has 15 residues. Trimming took 1 base from V and 4 from J; bases not matched to a gene: 4. Germline CDR1 reads MGHRA; CDR2 reads YSYEKL.

The chain couples TRBV18 to TRBJ1-4; 7 nucleotides match TRBD1. The CDR3 contains 17 residues. V trimming: 8 bases; J trimming: 0 bases; junction bases outside the gene matches: 12. CDR1 is KGHSH and CDR2 is LQKENI in the germline V gene. The CDR3: CASARTGAHATNEKLFF. The CDR3, as DNA: TGTGCCAGCGCGAGAACAGGGGCCCATGCAACTAATGAAAAACTGTTTTTT.

The rearrangement uses TRBV7-6 and TRBJ1-2; perhaps TRBD1 as D (5 bases). CDR1 is SGHVS and CDR2 is FNYEAQ in the germline V gene. The CDR3 spans 15 residues. Trimming pared 5 bases from V and 0 bases from J, leaving 13 bases between. This CDR3 reads CASSTLRGSNYGYTF. Here the CDR3 DNA reads TGTGCCAGCAGCACCTTAAGGGGATCTAACTATGGCTACACCTTC.

The V and J genes are TRBV7-8 and TRBJ1-3, with a tentative D call TRBD1 (6 bases). This CDR3 is 19 amino acids long. V lost 3 bases to trimming and J lost 2 bases, with 23 bases between them. CDR1 and CDR2 from the germline V gene are SGHVS and FQNEAQ. The CDR3 spells CASSLATTTGSSTGNTIYF. In DNA, the CDR3 is TGTGCCAGCAGCTTGGCGACGACAACAGGGAGTTCCACTGGAAACACCATATATTTT. Filled out from reference TRBV7-8 and TRBJ1-3, the complete variable domain reads GAGVSQSPRYKVAKRGQDVALRCDPISGHVSLFWYQQALGQGPEFLTYFQNEAQLDKSGLPSDRFFAERPEGSVSTLKIQRTQQEDSAVYLCASSLATTTGSSTGNTIYFGEGSWLTVV.

This clone was observed a single time. The genes are TRBV13 and TRBJ1-5; D unresolved. Germline values: CDR1 PRHDT, CDR2 FYEKMQ (reference sequence). The CDR3 has 18 amino acids. V was pared by 5 bases and J by 2 bases, with 22 bases between. The CDR3 reads CASSPREFLVSGNQPQHF. The CDR3 nucleotides read TGTGCCAGCAGCCCCCGTGAATTTCTGGTCTCGGGCAATCAGCCCCAGCATTTT.

V gene TRBV18 combines with J gene TRBJ2-1, with TRBD1 matching 7 bases. CDR1 is KGHSH, CDR2 LQKENI, per germline. After removal of 3 bases from V and 6 bases from J, the junction contained 5 bases not matched to a gene. This CDR3 comprises 14 residues. Here the CDR3 DNA reads TGTGCCAGCTCACCGGACAGGAAGGGCAATGAGCAGTTCTTC. It is translated as CASSPDRKGNEQFF.

CDR3 region: CATSPGEGGLTKNIQYF. The CDR3 DNA follows: TGTGCCACCAGCCCAGGGGAGGGGGGGCTTACCAAAAACATTCAGTACTTC. The V call is TRBV15, the J call TRBJ2-4, with D maybe TRBD2 (7 bases). This CDR3 is 17 amino acids long. Trimming removed 5 bases at V and 2 bases at J, with 19 bases between. Germline V gene data show CDR1 as LNHNV and CDR2 as YYDKDF (reference sequence).

The V gene is TRBV11-2, the J gene TRBJ2-5; D is undetermined. This CDR3 spans 12 amino acids. Trimming took 6 bases from V and 5 from J, leaving 10 bases between them. In germline, CDR1 is SGHAT, CDR2 FQNNGV. CDR3 in amino acids: CASSPSRETQYF. CDR3 bases: TGTGCCAGCAGTCCTAGTAGGGAGACCCAGTACTTC.

J is TRBJ2-1 and V is TRBV27; 10 nucleotides agree with TRBD2. Trimming cost V 8 bases and J 8 bases; bases outside gene matches: 12. Germline V CDR1 and CDR2: MNHEY, SMNVEV (reference sequence). CDR3 length equals 15 residues. The CDR3 is CASSDLAGGLDEQFF. CDR3 DNA sequence: TGTGCCAGCTCAGACTTAGCGGGAGGCCTCGATGAGCAGTTCTTC.

This clone was detected once. The chain has TRBV29-1 and TRBJ2-2, with 10 bases aligning to TRBD2. CDR3 length: 15 residues. Germline V gives CDR1 SQVTM, CDR2 ANQGSEA. With 5 bases clipped from V and 2 bases from J, the junction kept 5 bases outside the gene matches. The CDR3 sequence: CSVPGLATNTGELFF. The DNA for the CDR3 is TGCAGCGTTCCGGGACTAGCGACAAACACCGGGGAGCTGTTTTTT.